Listed here are 12 T cell receptor beta chains from one sample, sequenced in a study of cytomegalovirus exposure and HLA in healthy donors (dated by TCRdb to the late 2010s). Preparation of the library involved the immunoSEQ multiplex PCR assay. This immuneACCESS table, as held by TCRdb, lists in-frame sequences with V and J called but not all clones. Of the missing ones, under half trace to an unresolved V gene in checked studies; the others have no known cause. Counted in this sample were tens of thousands of clones; 96% of them appeared once. The ten most abundant clones make up 4.5% of the sample. Sequencing used PBMCs. These receptors all come from a woman aged 18-35 years in good health and CMV-seropositive.

V is TRBV28 and J is TRBJ1-2; 8 bases agree with TRBD1. The germline CDR1 and CDR2 sequences are MDHEN and SYDVKM. This CDR3 has 15 amino acids. V trimming: 4 bases; J trimming: 5 bases; junction bases outside the gene matches: 9. CDR3 sequence reads: CASSYGRTGRYGYTF. CDR3 coding DNA: TGTGCCAGCAGTTACGGGAGGACAGGGCGATATGGCTACACCTTC.

The V and J genes are TRBV7-2 and TRBJ2-7; D perhaps matches TRBD1 (5 bases). Germline CDR1 and CDR2: SGHTA and FQGNSA. This CDR3 has 15 residues. The V and J ends lost 2 bases and 6 bases respectively, with 17 bases between them. In nucleotides, the CDR3 is TGTGCCAGCAGCTTAAGACAGCCGTCTGGCTCCGAGCAGTACTTC. Amino acids: CASSLRQPSGSEQYF.

The V and J genes are TRBV5-3 and TRBJ2-7; 8 bases are shared with TRBD2. TRBV5-3 is flagged as an ORF with uncertain function. The CDR3 has 16 residues. V lost 0 bases to trimming and J lost 7 bases; unmatched junction nucleotides: 12. CDR3 nucleotides: TGTGCCAGAAGCTTGGGGGGTAGCGGGGCGCGGAGGGAGCAGTACTTC. It specifies CARSLGGSGARREQYF.

This rearrangement joins TRBV7-2 to TRBJ2-7; maybe TRBD1 (6 bases). The germline gives CDR1 SGHTA, CDR2 FQGNSA. V lost 5 bases and J 5 bases, leaving 16 bases between the germline ends. This CDR3 has 14 amino acids. CDR3 residues: CASSPAYRDHEQYF. DNA for the CDR3: TGTGCCAGCAGCCCCGCTTACAGGGACCACGAGCAGTACTTC.

The sample holds a few counts of this clone. V gene TRBV6-6 combines with J gene TRBJ2-7; 7 nucleotides agree with TRBD1. Looked up from germline, CDR1 is MNHNY and CDR2 is SVGAGI (reference sequence). The CDR3 spans 11 residues. The trim removed 7 bases at V and 3 bases at J, leaving 0 bases unmatched. CDR3 sequence: CASTGGYEQYF. The CDR3 DNA sequence: TGTGCCAGCACAGGGGGCTACGAGCAGTACTTC.

V is TRBV15 and J is TRBJ2-5; a possible D gene is TRBD2 (7 bases). Per germline, CDR1 LNHNV and CDR2 YYDKDF (reference sequence). The CDR3 runs to 12 residues. V dropped 9 bases and J dropped 5 bases, with 13 bases sitting between them. CDR3 in DNA: TGTGCCACTAAACAGGGAGGGGAGACCCAGTACTTC. Translated: CATKQGGETQYF.

This chain uses TRBV30 with TRBJ2-7, with 9 bases identical to TRBD1. The CDR3 is 16 amino acids. V dropped 3 bases and J dropped 2; count of bases not matched to a gene: 11. Germline V gene data show CDR1 as GTSNPN and CDR2 as SVGIG (reference sequence). The CDR3 DNA follows: TGTGCCTGGAGCCCCCCCGGACAGGGGTCTACCTACGAGCAGTACTTC. Its protein is CAWSPPGQGSTYEQYF.

This clone was recorded a few times. The V call is TRBV30, the J call TRBJ2-2; possible D gene TRBD1, 6 bases. V was pared by 2 bases and J by 6 bases, with 10 bases between. Germline CDR1 and CDR2: GTSNPN and SVGIG (reference sequence). The CDR3 spans 13 residues. The CDR3 is CAWSLQGSGELFF. CDR3 coding DNA: TGTGCCTGGAGTCTACAGGGATCCGGGGAGCTGTTTTTT.

The chain employs TRBV7-9 and TRBJ2-7; a possible D gene is TRBD2 (6 bases). Germline V CDR1 and CDR2: SEHNR, FQNEAQ (reference sequence). CDR3 length: 13 residues. Trimming removed 7 bases from V and 4 bases from J, with 14 bases in between. The CDR3 coding sequence is TGTGCCAGCACCCACCGGGACTCTTACGAGCAGTACTTC. Translating it yields CASTHRDSYEQYF.

The chain links TRBV6-1 to TRBJ2-3, with a tentative D call TRBD1 (5 bases). Deletions cut 9 bases from V and 2 bases from J, with 12 bases between. The CDR3 spans 13 residues. Germline V gene sequence: CDR1 MNHNS, CDR2 SASEGT. The CDR3 spells CASRTSSTDTQYF. The DNA of the CDR3 is TGTGCCAGTCGGACATCCTCCACAGATACGCAGTATTTT.

This clone was found once. One end of the junction fails to match germline, which may point to a read error. The V gene is TRBV28, the J gene TRBJ2-5; no firm D call. This CDR3 region has 14 residues. Germline-derived CDR1 and CDR2 are MDHEN and SYDVKM. The CDR3 DNA follows: TGTGCCAGCAGTCCCTCCGGCAGGTTAGAGAACCAGTACTTC. This encodes CASSPSGRLENQYF.

The chain carries TRBV7-8 and TRBJ2-7, with TRBD2 as a possible D gene (5 bases). Trimming left V 5 bases short and J 6 bases short, with 23 bases between. Germline CDR1 SGHVS, CDR2 FQNEAQ. The CDR3 runs to 16 residues. The CDR3 is CASSVRAESLKGEQYF. Written as DNA, the CDR3 is TGTGCCAGCAGCGTAAGAGCGGAGAGTCTTAAAGGCGAGCAGTACTTC. Drawing the rest from reference TRBV7-8 and TRBJ2-7, the complete variable domain is GAGVSQSPRYKVAKRGQDVALRCDPISGHVSLFWYQQALGQGPEFLTYFQNEAQLDKSGLPSDRFFAERPEGSVSTLKIQRTQQEDSAVYLCASSVRAESLKGEQYFGPGTRLTVT.